These 11 T cell receptor beta chains share one sample of origin, sequenced in a study of blood T cells in healthy people across ages. Combining a sample-barcoded 5' primer with a J-beta primer mix, a second PCR ran for about 7 to 11 cycles. TCRdb re-derived calls from the 5' RACE reads in MiXCR, one entry per CDR3 protein. The sample holds hundreds of thousands of distinct CDR3 sequences; around 48% are singletons and the top ten take around 15%. Sequencing was performed on blood. The receptors originated from a young man in good health.

This chain connects TRBV29-1 to TRBJ2-2; TRBD1 or TRBD2 may be the D gene (6 bases each). Trimming removed 3 bases from V and 6 bases from J, with 8 bases in between. The CDR3 is 12 residues long. Germline V gene sequence: CDR1 SQVTM, CDR2 ANQGSEA. The CDR3, as DNA: TGCAGCGTTGAGGGGGGCCCCGGGGAGCTGTTTTTT. Translation gives CSVEGGPGELFF.

This clonotype was counted only a few times. The genes are TRBV2 and TRBJ2-5; D may be TRBD1 or TRBD2 (5 bases each). The CDR3 is 16 residues long. In germline, CDR1 is SNHLY, CDR2 FYNNEI. Trimming stripped 6 bases from V and 5 bases from J, with 22 bases between. The CDR3 reads CASSDAPLGTGETQYF. The CDR3, as DNA: TGTGCCAGCAGCGATGCACCTTTGGGGACGGGGGAGACCCAGTACTTC.

This chain links TRBV7-2 with TRBJ1-6; possibly TRBD1 for D (6 bases). CDR3 length: 14 residues. CDR1 is SGHTA and CDR2 is FQGNSA in the germline V gene. V was trimmed by 8 bases and J by 7 bases, leaving 15 bases between them. The CDR3 spells CASRNGGPNSPLHF. In nucleotides, the CDR3 is TGTGCCAGCCGGAATGGGGGCCCGAATTCACCCCTCCACTTT.

DNA for the CDR3: TGCAGCGTTGGGACAGGGGGCCAAGAGACCCAGTACTTC. Protein product: CSVGTGGQETQYF. The chain recombines TRBV29-1 with TRBJ2-5, with 10 bases fitting TRBD1. CDR3 length: 13 residues. Germline assignment: CDR1 SQVTM and CDR2 ANQGSEA. V lost 4 bases, J lost 1 base, and 0 bases stayed unmatched.

The rearrangement links TRBV5-1 to TRBJ2-5, with 8 bases lining up with TRBD1. Trimming removed 3 bases from V and 5 bases from J; junction bases left unmatched: 12. This CDR3 is 16 amino acids long. The germline CDR1 and CDR2 sequences are SGHRS and YFSETQ. CDR3 loop: CASSSPDRVSRETQYF. CDR3 in DNA: TGCGCCAGCAGCTCCCCGGACAGGGTATCCAGGGAGACCCAGTACTTC.

J is TRBJ2-7 and V is TRBV7-2, with TRBD2 matching 11 bases. Unmatched junction bases numbered 14, after V lost 1 base and J lost 6 bases. Germline lookup yields CDR1 SGHTA and CDR2 FQGNSA. The length of the CDR3 is 18 residues. The CDR3 region is CASSLVGGTSGKKVEQYF. CDR3 DNA sequence: TGTGCCAGCAGCTTAGTAGGGGGGACTAGCGGAAAAAAGGTCGAGCAGTACTTC.

V and J are TRBV5-1 and TRBJ1-1, with D unresolved. The CDR3 is 15 amino acids. The ends were cut back, 6 bases at V and 0 bases at J, with 15 bases in the middle. Germline-derived CDR1 and CDR2 are SGHRS and YFSETQ. The CDR3, as DNA: TGCGCCAGCACCCCCGTGGGCAGCATGAACACTGAAGCTTTCTTT. Its protein is CASTPVGSMNTEAFF. Filled out from reference TRBV5-1 and TRBJ1-1, the complete variable domain reads KAGVTQTPRYLIKTRGQQVTLSCSPISGHRSVSWYQQTPGQGLQFLFEYFSETQRNKGNFPGRFSGRQFSNSRSEMNVSTLELGDSALYLCASTPVGSMNTEAFFGQGTRLTVV.

V and J are TRBV4-3 and TRBJ2-1; 13 bases line up with TRBD2. Germline V gene sequence: CDR1 LGHNA, CDR2 YSLEER. CDR3 length equals 19 residues. The trim removed 4 bases at V and 0 bases at J, leaving 9 bases unmatched. CDR3 in amino acids: CASSPGLAGDPSSYNEQFF. The DNA for the CDR3 is TGCGCCAGCAGCCCCGGACTAGCGGGGGACCCGAGCTCCTACAATGAGCAGTTCTTC.

This clonotype was recorded at least ten times. V is TRBV5-1 and J is TRBJ2-1; no clear D gene. This CDR3 region has 11 residues. Per the germline V gene, CDR1 is SGHRS and CDR2 is YFSETQ. V was shortened by 0 bases and J by 8 bases, with 3 bases between the two germline ends. Here the CDR3 reads CASSLAYEQFF. CDR3 nucleotides: TGCGCCAGCAGCTTGGCGTATGAGCAGTTCTTC. The full variable domain, its missing parts supplied by reference TRBV5-1 and TRBJ2-1, is KAGVTQTPRYLIKTRGQQVTLSCSPISGHRSVSWYQQTPGQGLQFLFEYFSETQRNKGNFPGRFSGRQFSNSRSEMNVSTLELGDSALYLCASSLAYEQFFGPGTRLTVL.

The J gene is TRBJ2-1, the V gene TRBV6-6; D is unclear. This CDR3 is built from 11 residues. Germline CDR1 reads MNHNY; CDR2 reads SVGAGI (reference sequence). Trimming pared 8 bases from V and 9 bases from J, leaving 11 bases between. The DNA of the CDR3 is TGTGCCAGCGGTCTAGTGGCTGAGCAGTTCTTC. It encodes CASGLVAEQFF.

This clonotype was counted once. The chain links TRBV9 to TRBJ2-5; 15 bases match TRBD2. There are 17 residues in the CDR3. V shed 2 bases and J 4 bases; nucleotides not matched to a gene: 6. From germline, CDR1 is SGDLS and CDR2 YYNGEE. CDR3 sequence reads: CASSVGTSGGPRETQYF. For the CDR3, the DNA is TGTGCCAGCAGCGTGGGGACTAGCGGGGGGCCCAGAGAGACCCAGTACTTC.